These 25 T cell receptor beta chains came from one sample sequenced in a study of long-term antiretroviral therapy in people with HIV (dated by TCRdb to the early 2020s). Sequencing of the TRB variable region was done with the immunoSEQ hsTCRB v3.0 assay at survey level resolution. Sourced from immuneACCESS, this table was stored by TCRdb with only in-frame sequences that have V and J called. A share of the clones is absent; for the studies checked, an unresolved V gene accounts for under half, and the remainder has no known explanation. This sample lists some 12,000 clones; roughly 90% were detected once. 15% to 25% of the sample belongs to the ten largest clones. The sample in question was unsorted PBMCs, obtained 0.2 years before starting antiretroviral therapy. The receptors come from a middle-aged woman with HIV.

The gene calls are TRBV5-4 and TRBJ2-7; 9 positions match TRBD1. Trimming cost V 4 bases and J 5 bases; bases outside gene matches: 7. The length of the CDR3 is 14 residues. The germline gives CDR1 SGHNT, CDR2 YYREEE (reference sequence). In DNA form, the CDR3 reads TGTGCCAGCAGCACGCACAGGGGGCTGAACGAGCAGTACTTC. Its protein product is CASSTHRGLNEQYF. The variable domain in full, with the rest retrieved from reference TRBV5-4 and TRBJ2-7, is ETGVTQSPTHLIKTRGQQVTLRCSSQSGHNTVSWYQQALGQGPQFIFQYYREEENGRGNFPPRFSGLQFPNYSSELNVNALELDDSALYLCASSTHRGLNEQYFGPGTRLTVT.

The chain employs TRBV6-5 and TRBJ1-1, with D unresolved. This CDR3 contains 15 residues. V dropped 6 bases and J dropped 0 bases, with 14 bases sitting between them. CDR1 is MNHEY and CDR2 is SVGAGI in the germline V gene. The CDR3 loop is CASSLAGLLNTEAFF. CDR3 in DNA: TGTGCCAGCAGCCTCGCAGGCTTACTGAACACTGAAGCTTTCTTT.

The chain joins TRBV10-3 to TRBJ2-1; TRBD2 matches at 11 bases. Unmatched junction bases numbered 7, after V lost 0 bases and J lost 12 bases. Looked up from germline, CDR1 is ENHRY and CDR2 is SYGVKD. CDR3 length: 15 residues. This CDR3 reads CAISESGSGGAGQFF. CDR3 nucleotide sequence: TGTGCCATCAGTGAGTCGGGTAGCGGGGGGGCCGGGCAGTTCTTC.

V is TRBV5-1 and J is TRBJ1-2; D not resolved. Germline V lookup: CDR1 SGHRS, CDR2 YFSETQ. V was shortened by 0 bases and J by 2 bases, with 8 bases between the two germline ends. This CDR3 is 14 amino acids long. The CDR3 spells CASSLAGKNYGYTF. The DNA for the CDR3 is TGCGCCAGCAGCTTGGCTGGCAAGAACTATGGCTACACCTTC. The full variable domain, in which reference TRBV5-1 and TRBJ1-2 provide the parts outside the CDR3, is KAGVTQTPRYLIKTRGQQVTLSCSPISGHRSVSWYQQTPGQGLQFLFEYFSETQRNKGNFPGRFSGRQFSNSRSEMNVSTLELGDSALYLCASSLAGKNYGYTFGSGTRLTVV.

This sequence joins TRBV19 and TRBJ2-4; 12 nucleotides agree with TRBD2. Trimming at V came to 3 bases and at J to 0 bases, leaving 3 bases not matched to a gene. Germline assignment: CDR1 LNHDA and CDR2 SQIVND (reference sequence). This CDR3 contains 17 residues. CDR3 region: CASSMRTSGVAKNIQYF. CDR3 sequence (DNA): TGTGCCAGTAGTATGAGGACTAGCGGGGTAGCCAAAAACATTCAGTACTTC.

The count of this clone is one. This sequence joins TRBV7-2 and TRBJ2-3; no firm D call. Deletions cut 2 bases from V and 4 bases from J, with 10 bases between. This CDR3 comprises 14 residues. Germline V gene lookup returns CDR1 SGHTA and CDR2 FQGNSA. The CDR3: CASSLFLAPDTQYF. The CDR3 coding sequence is TGTGCCAGCAGCTTATTCCTTGCCCCAGATACGCAGTATTTT.

The V call is TRBV19, the J call TRBJ1-2; weak D call: TRBD1 (6 bases). V was trimmed by 5 bases and J by 3 bases, leaving 10 bases between them. CDR3 length: 13 amino acids. Germline loops: CDR1 LNHDA, CDR2 SQIVND (reference sequence). CDR3 protein: CASSRRTDYGYTF. CDR3 nucleotide sequence: TGTGCCAGTAGTCGGAGGACAGACTATGGCTACACCTTC.

The chain carries TRBV2 and TRBJ1-1, with 8 bases aligning to TRBD1. J gave up 6 bases and V 6 bases, and 9 bases lay outside the gene matches. The V gene's germline CDR1 is SNHLY and CDR2 FYNNEI. The CDR3 runs 14 residues. CDR3 DNA sequence: TGTGCCAGCAGGACGACAGGGGCAGTGGCTGAAGCTTTCTTT. Protein product: CASRTTGAVAEAFF.

This clone was seen just once. The V and J genes are TRBV5-1 and TRBJ2-3, with 13 bases aligning to TRBD2. CDR1 and CDR2 (germline): SGHRS, YFSETQ. The CDR3 consists of 17 residues. Losses at the gene ends were 5 bases for V and 2 bases for J; bases not matched to a gene: 8. The CDR3 DNA reads TGCGCCAGCAGATCCCCGGGACTAGCGGGATACACAGATACGCAGTATTTT. Amino acids: CASRSPGLAGYTDTQYF.

The V call is TRBV30, the J call TRBJ2-1, with D possibly TRBD2 on 5 matching bases. Trimming took off 0 bases at V and 1 base at J, with 10 bases between the two ends. Germline values: CDR1 GTSNPN, CDR2 SVGIG (reference sequence). The CDR3 is 15 residues long. The CDR3 loop is CAWSVYSGSYNEQFF. The CDR3 DNA reads TGTGCCTGGAGTGTATACTCGGGATCCTACAATGAGCAGTTCTTC. Together with reference TRBV30 and TRBJ2-1, the CDR3 gives the full variable domain: SQTIHQWPATLVQPVGSPLSLECTVEGTSNPNLYWYRQAAGRGLQLLFYSVGIGQISSEVPQNLSASRPQDRQFILSSKKLLLSDSGFYLCAWSVYSGSYNEQFFGPGTRLTVL.

This chain uses TRBV5-4 with TRBJ2-3; 8 bases map to TRBD2. CDR1 SGHNT and CDR2 YYREEE come from the germline V gene (reference sequence). CDR3 length: 15 residues. Trimming took 0 bases from V and 2 from J; bases not matched to a gene: 2. DNA for the CDR3: TGTGCCAGCAGCTTGGCTAGCGGGTCCACAGATACGCAGTATTTT. It encodes CASSLASGSTDTQYF. The variable domain in full, completed from reference TRBV5-4 and TRBJ2-3, reads ETGVTQSPTHLIKTRGQQVTLRCSSQSGHNTVSWYQQALGQGPQFIFQYYREEENGRGNFPPRFSGLQFPNYSSELNVNALELDDSALYLCASSLASGSTDTQYFGPGTRLTVL.

V gene TRBV2 combines with J gene TRBJ2-2, with TRBD1 identical over 7 bases. The CDR3 is 12 amino acids. The V gene end was trimmed by 8 bases and the J gene end by 6 bases; junction bases not matched to a gene: 3. Per the germline V gene, CDR1 is SNHLY and CDR2 is FYNNEI. CDR3 residues: CASQTGSGELFF. The CDR3, as DNA: TGTGCCAGCCAGACAGGGTCCGGGGAGCTGTTTTTT.

The chain is built from TRBV5-1 and TRBJ1-6; tentative D call: TRBD1 (6 bases). Germline assignment: CDR1 SGHRS and CDR2 YFSETQ. This CDR3 region has 15 residues. Deletions cut 0 bases from V and 6 bases from J, with 10 bases between. The CDR3 nucleotides are TGCGCCAGCAGCTTGGACAGGGCGGGTAATTCACCCCTCCACTTT. This gives the protein CASSLDRAGNSPLHF.

This chain uses TRBV27 with TRBJ1-2; D is unclear. Germline CDR1 is MNHEY and CDR2 is SMNVEV (reference sequence). Trimming left V 5 bases short and J 6 bases short, with 19 bases between. The CDR3 runs to 15 residues. CDR3 sequence: CASSPRRGQANGYTF. The CDR3, as DNA: TGTGCCAGCAGTCCACGTCGAGGGCAGGCTAATGGCTACACCTTC.

Here the CDR3 reads CASLSGTTKPGGYTF. CDR3 nucleotide sequence: TGTGCCAGCCTCTCCGGGACTACCAAGCCAGGGGGCTACACCTTC. The J gene is TRBJ1-2, the V gene TRBV2, with D maybe TRBD1 (5 bases). CDR1 SNHLY and CDR2 FYNNEI come from the germline V gene. The V gene lost 8 bases and the J gene lost 8 bases, with 24 bases spanning the gap. This CDR3 comprises 15 residues.

The chain carries TRBV7-2 and TRBJ2-1; D perhaps matches TRBD2 (6 bases). Germline V CDR1 and CDR2: SGHTA, FQGNSA. Trimming cost V 6 bases and J 1 base, with 13 bases left between them. The CDR3 consists of 15 residues. The CDR3 DNA sequence: TGTGCCAGCAGGCGAGATAGCGGATCCTACAATGAGCAGTTCTTC. It encodes CASRRDSGSYNEQFF.

This rearrangement joins TRBV18 to TRBJ2-1; 7 bases agree with TRBD1. The germline CDR1 and CDR2 sequences are KGHSH and LQKENI. There are 16 residues in the CDR3. V was pared by 3 bases and J by 5 bases, with 10 bases of the junction left unmatched. CDR3 sequence: CASSPAHGTVDNEQFF. The CDR3 region has the DNA TGTGCCAGCTCACCGGCCCACGGGACAGTCGACAATGAGCAGTTCTTC.

This chain joins TRBV9 and TRBJ1-6; 8 nucleotides agree with TRBD1. Germline CDR1 and CDR2: SGDLS and YYNGEE. This CDR3 has 14 residues. V lost 2 bases to trimming and J lost 6 bases; unmatched junction nucleotides: 1. In DNA, the CDR3 is TGTGCCAGCAGCGTTGACAGGGGTAATTCACCCCTCCACTTT. It yields the protein CASSVDRGNSPLHF.

This clone has only one observation. This rearrangement joins TRBV6-5 to TRBJ1-2, with 10 bases lining up with TRBD1. The V gene end was trimmed by 0 bases and the J gene end by 8 bases; junction bases not matched to a gene: 9. From germline, CDR1 is MNHEY and CDR2 SVGAGI. The CDR3 extends over 16 amino acids. CDR3: CASSYSRTGGLTGYTF. Written as DNA, the CDR3 is TGTGCCAGCAGTTACTCCCGGACAGGGGGTCTGACAGGCTACACCTTC.

This rearrangement joins TRBV7-2 to TRBJ2-5, with 10 bases matching TRBD2. J lost 7 bases, V lost 3 bases, and 8 bases had no gene match. Germline values: CDR1 SGHTA, CDR2 FQGNSA. This CDR3 is 15 amino acids long. DNA of the CDR3: TGTGCCAGCAGCTTGGCTAGCGGGGGCCCGAGGACCCAGTACTTC. Its protein product is CASSLASGGPRTQYF.

The rearrangement uses TRBV19 and TRBJ1-5, with D tentatively TRBD1 (5 bases). The germline V gene encodes CDR1 LNHDA and CDR2 SQIVND (reference sequence). The CDR3 is 15 amino acids. V gave up 10 bases and J gave up 0 bases, with 16 bases separating them. The CDR3 here is CATTAGLNSNQPQHF. CDR3 in DNA: TGTGCCACGACAGCGGGACTGAATAGCAATCAGCCCCAGCATTTT.

The CDR3 region has the DNA TGTGCCAGCCAAGGAAGTGTAGGTGGGGGAAATCAGCCCCAGCATTTT. Residues: CASQGSVGGGNQPQHF. The chain couples TRBV6-4 to TRBJ1-5; possibly TRBD1 for D (5 bases). This CDR3 region has 16 residues. CDR1 and CDR2 (germline): MRHNA, SNTAGT. V lost 8 bases and J 4 bases, leaving 21 bases between the germline ends.

This rearrangement joins TRBV7-9 to TRBJ2-5, with 11 bases matching TRBD2. J was trimmed by 2 bases and V by 8 bases; bases with no gene match: 4. Germline loops: CDR1 SEHNR, CDR2 FQNEAQ (reference sequence). CDR3 length: 14 amino acids. The CDR3 DNA follows: TGTGCCAGCCGTAGCGGGGGGGGTCAAGAGACCCAGTACTTC. This encodes CASRSGGGQETQYF.

V usage is TRBV7-2 and J usage is TRBJ2-3; D is ambiguous. The CDR3 runs 13 residues. The V end lost 5 bases, the J end lost 9 bases, and 15 bases lay between the germline ends. Per germline, CDR1 SGHTA and CDR2 FQGNSA. This chain's CDR3 is CASSPSDWSTQYF. For the CDR3, the DNA is TGTGCCAGCAGCCCATCCGACTGGTCCACGCAGTATTTT.

V is TRBV6-5 and J is TRBJ1-6; D may be TRBD1 (5 bases). Germline-derived CDR1 and CDR2 are MNHEY and SVGAGI. This CDR3 has 14 residues. Trimming stripped 7 bases from V and 10 bases from J, with 17 bases between. The CDR3 nucleotides read TGTGCCAGCACCGAGAGGCAGGGCGACTCACCCCTCCACTTT. This translates into CASTERQGDSPLHF.